These T cell receptor beta chains were read from a single sample in a study of blood T cell repertoires in COVID-19. Clones were read by immunoSEQ multiplex PCR, and TCRdb kept only the in-frame ones, dropping some. The data contain 180,000 or so clones, about 85% of them singletons. Source material: peripheral blood. The receptors here all came from a man aged 60 to 75 who had recovered from COVID-19. Both conserved end residues are part of each CDR3. The D gene is left open where the match is weak. Clone size is shown for a subset of rows, as once, few, many or a class of expanded clone.

abundance | j_gene | v_gene | d_gene | CDR3nt | CDR3aa
few | TRBJ1-5 | TRBV10-1 | . | TGCGCCAGCAGTGTACTTTCGGTCGATCAGCCCCAGCATTTT | CASSVLSVDQPQHF
. | TRBJ1-2 | TRBV6-2/TRBV6-3 | . | TGTGCCAGCAGTTACTCCACAGTGCGCTACACCTTC | CASSYSTVRYTF
. | TRBJ2-3 | TRBV5-1 | TRBD1 | TGCGCCAGCAGCCCAGGGGGTTACAGCACAGATACGCAGTATTTT | CASSPGGYSTDTQYF
. | TRBJ1-1 | TRBV15 | . | TGTGCCACCAGCAGAGCCGGGGTAGGGATGGACACTGAAGCTTTCTTT | CATSRAGVGMDTEAFF
. | TRBJ1-1 | TRBV10-3 | TRBD1 | TGTGCCATCACTCGGGACAGGTCGGGCACTGAAGCTTTCTTT | CAITRDRSGTEAFF
. | TRBJ1-1 | TRBV19 | . | TGTGCCAGTAGTCAGGGGCCAGGCACTGAAGCTTTCTTT | CASSQGPGTEAFF
. | TRBJ1-1 | TRBV12-5 | . | TGTGCTAGTGCTTTACCCGGGAACACTGAAGCTTTCTTT | CASALPGNTEAFF
. | TRBJ2-7 | TRBV6-4 | TRBD1 | TGTGCCCCCAGGGGGTCCCCCTACGAGCAGTACTTC | CAPRGSPYEQYF
. | TRBJ2-2 | TRBV7-8 | TRBD2 | TGTGCCAGCAGCTTAGCGTCTAGCGGGGGGGTGAACACCGGGGAGCTGTTTTTT | CASSLASSGGVNTGELFF
. | TRBJ1-2 | TRBV10-1 | . | TGCGCCAGCAGTGTCCGATTGCTCGGGTATGGCTACACCTTC | CASSVRLLGYGYTF
. | TRBJ1-2 | TRBV19 | . | TGTGCCAGTAGGCCTCGGGGGGTTGGTGAGGGCTACACCTTC | CASRPRGVGEGYTF
once | TRBJ1-6 | TRBV18 | . | TGTGCCAGCTCACCCGACGGCGGTTTAAATTCACCCCTCCACTTT | CASSPDGGLNSPLHF
. | TRBJ1-1 | TRBV5-4 | . | TGTGCCAGCAGCTGGGGGGGGTCTGAAGCTTTCTTT | CASSWGGSEAFF
. | TRBJ1-5 | TRBV9 | . | TGTGCCAGCAGCGTGGGCCACCTCAATCAGCCCCAGCATTTT | CASSVGHLNQPQHF
. | TRBJ1-6 | TRBV27 | . | TGTGCCAGATCTCCACCAGGGAATTCACCCCTCCACTTT | CARSPPGNSPLHF
. | TRBJ1-2 | TRBV19 | TRBD1 | TGTGCCAGTAGCCCACCCCCGGGACAGGCGGACGGAGGTTTCTCTGGCTACACCTTC | CASSPPPGQADGGFSGYTF
. | TRBJ2-3 | TRBV9 | . | TGTGCCAGCAGCGTCACGGTAGCCTCAGATACGCAGTATTTT | CASSVTVASDTQYF
. | TRBJ2-5 | TRBV2 | . | TGTGCCAGCAGTGAAGACTTGTGGGAGACCCAGTACTTC | CASSEDLWETQYF
. | TRBJ2-3 | TRBV7-7 | . | TGTGCTAGCAGCTTAGCGGAGGCAGATACGCAGTATTTT | CASSLAEADTQYF
. | TRBJ1-1 | TRBV5-1 | TRBD1 | TGCGCCAGCAGCTCGACAGGGGCGGCGAACACTGAAGCTTTCTTT | CASSSTGAANTEAFF
. | TRBJ2-5 | TRBV18 | . | TGTGCCAGCTCACCTTTGACAGGCGCCCAAGAGACCCAGTACTTC | CASSPLTGAQETQYF
. | TRBJ2-1 | TRBV7-2 | . | TGTGCCAGCGGAAAGGGGTGGGCCTACAATGAGCAGTTCTTC | CASGKGWAYNEQFF
. | TRBJ1-4 | TRBV2 | TRBD1 | TGTGCCAGCAGTGTCAGGGGGGAAAAACTGTTTTTT | CASSVRGEKLFF
. | TRBJ1-1 | TRBV3-1/TRBV3-2 | . | TGTGCCAGTCAGGGAGAGGGGGACCTGAACACTGAAGCTTTCTTT | CASQGEGDLNTEAFF
. | TRBJ1-2 | TRBV7-2 | . | TGTGCCAGCAGCTTAGACCAGGGGTGGGGAAATGGCTACACCTTC | CASSLDQGWGNGYTF
. | TRBJ1-4 | TRBV27 | . | TGTGCCAGCAGTCCGGGGATGGGGGAGGGAAAACTGTTTTTT | CASSPGMGEGKLFF
. | TRBJ2-3 | TRBV9 | TRBD2 | TGTGCCAGCAGCGTAGTGGCGGGGGGGCTGGATACGCAGTATTTT | CASSVVAGGLDTQYF
. | TRBJ1-3 | TRBV15 | . | TGTGCCACCCAGTGGGCCTCTGGAAACACCATATATTTT | CATQWASGNTIYF
once | TRBJ2-3 | TRBV5-1 | TRBD1 | TGCGCCAGCAGCCTGCAGGGACAGGTGGTAGATACGCAGTATTTT | CASSLQGQVVDTQYF
. | TRBJ2-1 | TRBV3-1/TRBV3-2 | TRBD2 | TGTGCCAGCGGCCCCCCCGGGGGGTATCCTCCACAGTTCTTC | CASGPPGGYPPQFF
. | TRBJ2-1 | TRBV15 | . | TGTGCCACCAGCAGAGGGGTTAATCGGGGAACCAACTACAATGAGCAGTTCTTC | CATSRGVNRGTNYNEQFF
. | TRBJ2-5 | TRBV7-2 | TRBD2 | TGTGCCAGCAGCTCCTATACTAGCGGGGAAAAAGAGACCCAGTACTTC | CASSSYTSGEKETQYF
. | TRBJ1-1 | TRBV27 | . | TGTGCCAGCACCATCTCGCAGGGGAACACTGAAGCTTTCTTT | CASTISQGNTEAFF
. | TRBJ2-3 | TRBV7-2 | . | TGTGCCAGCTTACGGGACATAAGCACAGATACGCAGTATTTT | CASLRDISTDTQYF
. | TRBJ1-2 | TRBV4-1 | . | TGCGCCAGCAGCTTCCAGGGACACCCGGGGGGCTACACCTTC | CASSFQGHPGGYTF
. | TRBJ1-4 | TRBV7-9 | TRBD1 | TGTGCCAGCACCAACCCACTCGGACAGGAAGAAAAACTGTTTTTT | CASTNPLGQEEKLFF
. | TRBJ2-6 | TRBV4-2 | TRBD1 | TGTGCCAGCAGCCGGACAGGTCAGGAATTTGGGGCCAACGTCCTGACTTTC | CASSRTGQEFGANVLTF
few | TRBJ2-2 | TRBV18 | TRBD1 | TGTGCCAGCTCACCCCGGGACAGGGGGGACACCGGGGAGCTGTTTTTT | CASSPRDRGDTGELFF
. | TRBJ1-1 | TRBV6-2/TRBV6-3 | . | TGTGCCAGCAGTTATTCGACCGGGGTCACTGAAGCTTTCTTT | CASSYSTGVTEAFF
. | TRBJ1-1 | TRBV29-1 | TRBD1 | TGCAGCGTTGTTGGACAGGCGAACACTGAAGCTTTCTTT | CSVVGQANTEAFF
. | TRBJ1-2 | TRBV19 | . | TGTGCCAGTAGTGAGGGCTCTGGCTACACCTTC | CASSEGSGYTF